These 27 T cell receptor beta chains share one sample of origin, sequenced in a study of Graves' ophthalmopathy and Graves' hyperthyroidism. CDR3 regions of TCR beta were amplified from RNA transcripts. A first-round RT-PCR used HTBI primers, followed by a second-round multiplex PCR. TCRdb itself ran the multiplex PCR reads through MiXCR, one entry per CDR3 protein. The table lists a few hundred thousand distinct CDR3 sequences, approximately 15% of them singletons. Material: peripheral blood. The source is a woman between 18 and 29 years old with stable Graves' hyperthyroidism.

This clonotype was observed at least ten times. The chain is built from TRBV19 and TRBJ2-5; 7 bases fit TRBD1. After removal of 7 bases from V and 2 bases from J, the junction contained 7 bases not matched to a gene. Germline loops: CDR1 LNHDA, CDR2 SQIVND (reference sequence). The CDR3 is 14 residues long. CDR3 protein: CASTPTGLQETQYF. CDR3 in DNA: TGTGCCAGTACCCCGACAGGGCTACAAGAGACCCAGTACTTC.

This clonotype was counted only a few times. J is TRBJ1-2 and V is TRBV6-4; 12 nucleotides agree with TRBD1. J was trimmed by 4 bases and V by 5 bases; bases with no gene match: 11. CDR1 MRHNA and CDR2 SNTAGT come from the germline V gene. The CDR3 totals 17 residues. CDR3 amino acids: CASSRPGQGAVSYGYTF. DNA of the CDR3: TGTGCCAGCAGTCGACCGGGACAGGGGGCCGTCAGCTATGGCTACACCTTC.

This clonotype was found many times. V and J are TRBV11-2 and TRBJ1-1; D perhaps matches TRBD1 (6 bases). The CDR3 is 13 residues long. Trimming removed 5 bases from V and 11 bases from J, with 18 bases in between. Germline V gene lookup returns CDR1 SGHAT and CDR2 FQNNGV. CDR3 bases: TGTGCCAGCAGCCCCCTCCCCGACAGGCTGGCTTTCTTT. Translating gives CASSPLPDRLAFF.

At least ten counts were recorded for this clonotype. The rearrangement joins TRBV6-1 to TRBJ1-3; TRBD1 might be the D (6 bases). The CDR3 extends over 13 amino acids. With 6 bases removed from V and 3 bases from J, the gap between germline ends came to 9 bases. Germline CDR1 and CDR2: MNHNS and SASEGT. The CDR3 nucleotides read TGTGCCAGCAGACAGGGAGGTGGAAACACCATATATTTT. It codes for CASRQGGGNTIYF.

The chain combines TRBV5-4 with TRBJ1-3, with TRBD1 identical over 9 bases. The CDR3 sequence is 15 residues long. Germline V gives CDR1 SGHNT, CDR2 YYREEE (reference sequence). V dropped 4 bases and J dropped 4; count of bases not matched to a gene: 6. In DNA, the CDR3 is TGTGCCAGCAGCAACACCGGGACAGGGGGAAACACCATATATTTT. It yields the protein CASSNTGTGGNTIYF.

The rearrangement uses TRBV28 and TRBJ1-2; D uncertain. V dropped 1 base and J dropped 8 bases, with 11 bases sitting between them. Germline V lookup: CDR1 MDHEN, CDR2 SYDVKM. The CDR3 extends over 13 amino acids. Here the CDR3 reads CASSLSVMGGYTF. CDR3 in DNA: TGTGCCAGCAGTTTATCTGTAATGGGGGGCTACACCTTC.

Many counts were recorded for this clonotype. The rearrangement joins TRBV29-1 to TRBJ1-1, with a possible D match to TRBD1 (6 bases). Germline V gives CDR1 SQVTM, CDR2 ANQGSEA. V lost 1 base and J lost 7, with 10 bases in between. The CDR3 covers 12 residues. The CDR3 DNA follows: TGCAGCGTTGAAGGGGGGCCAGATGAAGCTTTCTTT. The encoded protein is CSVEGGPDEAFF.

The V gene is TRBV11-1, the J gene TRBJ2-2; the D call may be TRBD1 or TRBD2 (5 bases each). The germline V gene has CDR1 SGHAT and CDR2 FQDESV (reference sequence). Trimming cost V 0 bases and J 2 bases, with 10 bases left between them. The CDR3 is 16 residues long. The CDR3 region is CASSLAPGPNTGELFF. DNA for the CDR3: TGTGCCAGCAGCTTAGCACCGGGACCCAACACCGGGGAGCTGTTTTTT.

This clonotype has ten or more counts. The V gene is TRBV12-3 or TRBV12-4, the J gene TRBJ1-6, with D possibly being TRBD1 (5 bases). This CDR3 comprises 15 residues. Trimming stripped 6 bases from V and 1 base from J, with 10 bases between. This chain's CDR3 is CASSQGDSYNSPLHF. The DNA of the CDR3 is TGTGCCAGCAGCCAAGGGGATTCCTATAATTCACCCCTCCACTTT.

This sequence joins TRBV12-3 or TRBV12-4 and TRBJ1-6; the D gene is possibly TRBD1 (5 bases). Trimming shortened V by 3 bases and J by 8 bases, and 11 bases separated the two germline ends. The CDR3 spans 14 residues. The CDR3 DNA follows: TGTGCCAGCAGTTTTGCCGGGGCGGATTCACCCCTCCACTTT. This translates into CASSFAGADSPLHF.

Comment on this clonotype: It may be a read error: a sequence one base away is much more abundant. The J gene is TRBJ1-1, the V gene TRBV6-2 or TRBV6-3, with TRBD1 as a possible D gene (6 bases). CDR1 and CDR2 from the germline V gene are MNHEY and SVGEGT. The CDR3 is made up of 13 amino acids. For the CDR3, the DNA is TGTGCCAGCGGATGGACAGTTAACACTGAAGCTTGCTTT. This encodes CASGWTVNTEACF.

This clonotype has only one observation. This rearrangement joins TRBV12-3 or TRBV12-4 to TRBJ2-5, with D possibly being TRBD1 or TRBD2 (5 bases each). The CDR3 consists of 15 residues. V shed 7 bases and J shed 5 bases, with 20 bases lying between them. The CDR3 loop is CASTPSAGTAETQYF. The CDR3 DNA follows: TGTGCCAGCACCCCTTCCGCTGGGACGGCTGAGACCCAGTACTTC.

This clonotype was recorded many times. The rearrangement links TRBV12-3 or TRBV12-4 to TRBJ2-7, with D maybe TRBD1 (5 bases). The CDR3 is 13 amino acids. Trimming removed 4 bases at V and 6 bases at J, with 13 bases between. CDR3 region: CASSYPRVGEQYF. The DNA of the CDR3 is TGTGCCAGCAGTTACCCCAGGGTCGGCGAGCAGTACTTC.

This clonotype was detected many times. This may be a read error: a much more frequent sequence differs by one nucleotide. This chain joins TRBV7-9 and TRBJ2-5; 7 bases map to TRBD2. CDR3 size: 14 residues. Germline V gene data show CDR1 as SEHNR and CDR2 as FQNEAQ (reference sequence). Trimming cost V 1 base and J 3 bases; bases outside gene matches: 2. As DNA, the CDR3 is TGTGCCAGCAGCTTAGATCGGGGGGAAGAGACCCAGTACTTC. Its translation: CASSLDRGEETQYF.

The rearrangement uses TRBV7-3 and TRBJ2-2; 9 nucleotides align to TRBD1. There are 16 residues in the CDR3. Germline V gene data show CDR1 as SGHTA and CDR2 as FQGTGA. Trimming cost V 4 bases and J 3 bases; bases outside gene matches: 6. This chain's CDR3 is CASSSPGQGDTGELFF. The CDR3 DNA sequence: TGTGCCAGCAGCTCCCCGGGACAGGGTGACACCGGGGAGCTGTTTTTT. The complete variable domain, with remaining parts taken from reference TRBV7-3 and TRBJ2-2, reads GAGVSQTPSNKVTEKGKYVELRCDPISGHTALYWYRQSLGQGPEFLIYFQGTGAADDSGLPNDRFFAVRPEGSVSTLKIQRTERGDSAVYLCASSSPGQGDTGELFFGEGSRLTVL.

This clonotype was seen at least ten times. The CDR3 sequence: CASRPAVYDSYEQYF. CDR3 coding DNA: TGTGCCAGCAGACCAGCGGTTTATGACTCCTACGAGCAGTACTTC. V gene TRBV6-2 or TRBV6-3 combines with J gene TRBJ2-7, with D maybe TRBD2 (5 bases). Germline CDR1 reads MNHEY; CDR2 reads SVGEGT. The CDR3 extends over 15 amino acids. The V end was cut by 6 bases, the J end by 0 bases, with 15 bases between.

The V and J genes are TRBV6-1 and TRBJ1-3, with a tentative D call TRBD1 (6 bases). The V end lost 8 bases, the J end lost 0 bases, and 11 bases lay between the germline ends. This CDR3 contains 14 residues. The germline gives CDR1 MNHNS, CDR2 SASEGT. CDR3 sequence: CASGGVNSGNTIYF. CDR3 DNA: TGTGCCAGCGGGGGCGTAAACTCTGGAAACACCATATATTTT.

The rearrangement joins TRBV12-3 or TRBV12-4 to TRBJ1-1; D is unresolved. CDR3 length: 14 residues. Trimming cost V 1 base and J 5 bases, with 11 bases left between them. The CDR3 spells CASSLGEGWTEAFF. In DNA form, the CDR3 reads TGTGCCAGCAGTTTAGGCGAGGGTTGGACTGAAGCTTTCTTT.

This clonotype was recorded many times. V gene TRBV6-5 combines with J gene TRBJ1-1, with a possible D match to TRBD1 (5 bases). V lost 4 bases to trimming and J lost 1 base, with 13 bases between them. Germline assignment: CDR1 MNHEY and CDR2 SVGAGI. The CDR3 has 15 residues. The CDR3 loop reads CASSSPFQGNTEAFF. In nucleotides, the CDR3 is TGTGCCAGCAGTTCCCCCTTTCAGGGGAACACTGAAGCTTTCTTT.

This clonotype was counted many times. This chain joins TRBV5-1 and TRBJ1-1; D is possibly TRBD1 (5 bases). The CDR3 contains 14 residues. V was trimmed by 5 bases and J by 6 bases, leaving 17 bases between them. Germline V gene lookup returns CDR1 SGHRS and CDR2 YFSETQ. The CDR3 DNA reads as TGCGCCAGCAGGGGGGTGATGGTTGGGGCTGAAGCTTTCTTT. Translated, it gives CASRGVMVGAEAFF.

This clonotype has a handful of counts. The rearrangement uses TRBV5-4 and TRBJ2-6; TRBD1 aligns across 8 bases. The CDR3 extends over 17 amino acids. Trimming removed 3 bases from V and 0 bases from J; junction bases left unmatched: 5. Per germline, CDR1 SGHNT and CDR2 YYREEE (reference sequence). The CDR3: CASSWDRWSSGANVLTF. The CDR3 coding sequence is TGTGCCAGCAGCTGGGACAGGTGGAGCTCTGGGGCCAACGTCCTGACTTTC.

There are a few counts of this clonotype. This chain links TRBV4-1 with TRBJ1-1; 7 nucleotides align to TRBD1. Germline V CDR1 and CDR2: MGHRA, YSYEKL. This CDR3 contains 17 residues. V lost 2 bases to trimming and J lost 4 bases; unmatched junction nucleotides: 13. As DNA, the CDR3 is TGCGCCAGCAGCCAACGTATCAGACAGGGATCTCGCACTGAAGCTTTCTTT. It yields the protein CASSQRIRQGSRTEAFF.

The genes are TRBV14 and TRBJ1-1, with D perhaps matching TRBD1 (5 bases). CDR3 length: 18 amino acids. Germline values: CDR1 SGHDN, CDR2 FVKESK. V was cut by 0 bases and J by 0 bases, with 17 bases left in between. CDR3 DNA sequence: TGTGCCAGCAGCCAAGAGTTGATCTACGACAGCATGAACACTGAAGCTTTCTTT. Encoded protein: CASSQELIYDSMNTEAFF.

This clonotype has a count of ten or more. The chain uses TRBV12-5 and TRBJ2-7; 12 bases fit TRBD1. Germline CDR1 is LGHNT and CDR2 is FRNRAP. V shed 6 bases, J shed 4 bases, and the junction held 4 bases outside the gene matches. This CDR3 spans 14 amino acids. CDR3 in DNA: TGTGCTAGTGGCCCGGGACAGGGGGCGTACGAGCAGTACTTC. Its protein product is CASGPGQGAYEQYF.

This clonotype has a count of ten or more. J is TRBJ2-2 and V is TRBV6-1, with D unresolved. There are 16 residues in the CDR3. V dropped 6 bases and J dropped 4 bases, with 18 bases sitting between them. The germline V gene encodes CDR1 MNHNS and CDR2 SASEGT. Written as DNA, the CDR3 is TGTGCCAGCAGACATAGAACCGACGTCCCCACCGGGGAGCTGTTTTTT. It specifies CASRHRTDVPTGELFF.

Only a few counts were recorded for this clonotype. The chain carries TRBV4-2 and TRBJ2-7, with D perhaps TRBD2 (8 bases). The ends were cut back, 4 bases at V and 2 bases at J, with 18 bases in the middle. Germline loops: CDR1 LGHNA, CDR2 YNFKEQ. CDR3 length equals 16 residues. The CDR3 is CASSPREGTAAYEQYF. The CDR3 region has the DNA TGTGCCAGCAGCCCTCGGGAGGGGACAGCAGCCTACGAGCAGTACTTC.

The chain couples TRBV19 to TRBJ1-1, with D unclear. Trimming pared 8 bases from V and 7 bases from J, leaving 11 bases between. The length of the CDR3 is 11 residues. Germline V gene data show CDR1 as LNHDA and CDR2 as SQIVND (reference sequence). CDR3 loop: CASYRGLEAFF. The DNA of the CDR3 is TGTGCCAGTTATAGAGGACTTGAAGCTTTCTTT. The full variable domain, its missing parts supplied by reference TRBV19 and TRBJ1-1, is DGGITQSPKYLFRKEGQNVTLSCEQNLNHDAMYWYRQDPGQGLRLIYYSQIVNDFQKGDIAEGYSVSREKKESFPLTVTSAQKNPTAFYLCASYRGLEAFFGQGTRLTVV.